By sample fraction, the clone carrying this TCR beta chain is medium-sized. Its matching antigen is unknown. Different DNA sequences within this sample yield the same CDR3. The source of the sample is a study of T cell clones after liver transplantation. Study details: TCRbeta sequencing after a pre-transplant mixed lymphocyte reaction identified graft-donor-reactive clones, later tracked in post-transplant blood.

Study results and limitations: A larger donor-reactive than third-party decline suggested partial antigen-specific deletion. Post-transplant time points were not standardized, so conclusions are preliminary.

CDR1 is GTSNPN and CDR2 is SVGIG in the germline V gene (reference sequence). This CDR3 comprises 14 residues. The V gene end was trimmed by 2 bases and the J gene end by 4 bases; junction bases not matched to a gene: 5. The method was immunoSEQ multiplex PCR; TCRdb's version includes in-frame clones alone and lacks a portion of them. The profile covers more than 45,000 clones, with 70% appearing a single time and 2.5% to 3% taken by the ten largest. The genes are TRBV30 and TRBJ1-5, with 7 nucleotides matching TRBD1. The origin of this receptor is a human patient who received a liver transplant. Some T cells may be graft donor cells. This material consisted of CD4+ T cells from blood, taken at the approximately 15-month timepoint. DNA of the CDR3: TGTGCCTGGAGTCGACAGACAGGGAATCAGCCCCAGCATTTT. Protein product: CAWSRQTGNQPQHF.